This T cell receptor beta chain was captured by sequencing in a study of blood T cell repertoires in COVID-19. TCRdb keeps only in-frame clones here, not all; method: immunoSEQ multiplex PCR. The sample carries some 260,000 clones, about 90% recorded once. V trimming: 2 bases; J trimming: 2 bases; junction bases outside the gene matches: 8. Germline loops: CDR1 KGHSH, CDR2 LQKENI. This CDR3 contains 16 residues. The sequencing input was peripheral blood. V usage is TRBV18 and J usage is TRBJ1-1; 7 bases map to TRBD1. This sequence originates from a man aged 18 to 30 with active or convalescent COVID-19. CDR3 region: CASSPGNWDSNTEAFF. Written as DNA, the CDR3 is TGTGCCAGCTCACCAGGAAATTGGGACAGTAACACTGAAGCTTTCTTT.